The 18 T cell receptor beta chains in this list originate from one sample, sequenced in a study of early T cells in non-severe SARS-CoV-2 infection. TCRdb itself ran the 5' RACE reads through MiXCR, one entry per CDR3 protein. The top ten clones hold about a sixth of a sample with about 45,000 distinct CDR3 sequences, 9% to 15% of them seen once. Sequencing was carried out using whole blood. These receptors were collected from an adult who was a healthcare worker with PCR-confirmed SARS-CoV-2 infection or an uninfected control (not recorded which).

This clonotype was detected ten times or more. The chain joins TRBV7-2 to TRBJ2-3; D remains ambiguous. The CDR3 is 12 amino acids. The V end was cut by 5 bases, the J end by 2 bases, with 5 bases between. Germline lookup yields CDR1 SGHTA and CDR2 FQGNSA. This CDR3 reads CASSPHTDTQYF. CDR3 DNA sequence: TGTGCCAGCAGCCCCCACACAGATACGCAGTATTTT.

This clonotype has only a few counts. The chain employs TRBV12-3 or TRBV12-4 and TRBJ2-2; D may correspond to TRBD1 or TRBD2 (5 bases each). The CDR3 contains 16 residues. Deletions cut 5 bases from V and 3 bases from J, with 16 bases between. Here the CDR3 reads CASSPPPGLDTGELFF. As DNA, the CDR3 is TGTGCCAGCAGTCCCCCCCCGGGGCTAGACACCGGGGAGCTGTTTTTT.

This clonotype was found many times. The rearrangement joins TRBV11-2 to TRBJ2-4; 7 bases agree with TRBD2. V lost 4 bases and J lost 6; bases outside the gene matches: 6. CDR3 length equals 14 residues. CDR1 is SGHAT and CDR2 is FQNNGV in the germline V gene. Here the CDR3 reads CASSSAAGVNIQYF. CDR3 DNA: TGTGCCAGCAGCTCCGCGGCGGGGGTAAACATTCAGTACTTC.

A single count supports this clonotype. The chain recombines TRBV20-1 with TRBJ2-2; TRBD2 matches 10 bases. The length of the CDR3 is 18 residues. V dropped 1 base and J dropped 4; count of bases not matched to a gene: 12. From germline, CDR1 is DFQATT and CDR2 SNEGSKA (reference sequence). The CDR3 bases are TGCAGTGCTAGAGGACCCTTAGCGGGAGGCTTGATCACCGGGGAGCTGTTTTTT. As protein: CSARGPLAGGLITGELFF.

This clonotype was seen ten or more times. The rearrangement uses TRBV24-1 and TRBJ2-1; 8 bases map to TRBD2. V dropped 6 bases and J dropped 5; count of bases not matched to a gene: 8. The CDR3 sequence is 15 residues long. Germline CDR1 reads KGHDR; CDR2 reads SFDVKD. CDR3 amino acids: CATSRSGKFHNEQFF. CDR3 DNA sequence: TGTGCCACCAGTCGTAGCGGGAAATTTCACAATGAGCAGTTCTTC.

For the CDR3, the DNA is TGCGCCAGCAGCCAAGCGGGACCACACACCGGGGAGCTGTTTTTT. Its protein product is CASSQAGPHTGELFF. The chain links TRBV4-3 to TRBJ2-2; D is perhaps TRBD1 or TRBD2 (5 bases each). The V gene lost 1 base and the J gene lost 3 bases, with 9 bases spanning the gap. CDR3 size: 15 residues. Germline assignment: CDR1 LGHNA and CDR2 YSLEER.

For the CDR3, the DNA is TGTGCCAGCAGAAACAGCCCAACGTTGGAGCAGTTCTTC. Its protein is CASRNSPTLEQFF. The chain combines TRBV2 with TRBJ2-1, with D unresolved. The CDR3 has 13 residues. V lost 6 bases to trimming and J lost 10 bases, with 16 bases between them. Germline lookup yields CDR1 SNHLY and CDR2 FYNNEI.

The rearrangement links TRBV28 to TRBJ1-5; D remains ambiguous. This CDR3 has 11 residues. CDR1 is MDHEN and CDR2 is SYDVKM in the germline V gene. Trimming took off 3 bases at V and 4 bases at J, with 1 base between the two ends. The chain's CDR3 is CASSLNQPQHF. CDR3 nucleotides: TGTGCCAGCAGTTTGAATCAGCCCCAGCATTTT. Variable domain in full (rest from reference TRBV28 and TRBJ1-5): DVKVTQSSRYLVKRTGEKVFLECVQDMDHENMFWYRQDPGLGLRLIYFSYDVKMKEKGDIPEGYSVSREKKERFSLILESASTNQTSMYLCASSLNQPQHFGDGTRLSIL.

By share, this clonotype counts as medium-sized (0.01 to 0.1%). The chain has TRBV6-6 and TRBJ2-7; 14 nucleotides agree with TRBD2. CDR3 size: 20 residues. V dropped 4 bases and J dropped 4; count of bases not matched to a gene: 18. Germline values: CDR1 MNHNY, CDR2 SVGAGI (reference sequence). The CDR3 nucleotides read TGTGCCAGCAGTTTCCGAATCTTTGCCGGGACTAGCGGGAGCTTATACGAGCAGTACTTC. The encoded protein is CASSFRIFAGTSGSLYEQYF.

This clonotype was counted many times. CDR3 nucleotide sequence: TGTGCCAGCAGCACCCCGGGACAGGGCTACGAGCAGTACTTC. Translating it yields CASSTPGQGYEQYF. The chain links TRBV5-6 to TRBJ2-7; 9 bases are shared with TRBD1. Trimming took 4 bases from V and 3 from J; bases not matched to a gene: 5. This CDR3 contains 14 residues. Germline V gives CDR1 SGHDT, CDR2 YYEEEE.

This clonotype rates as medium-sized. The genes are TRBV6-6 and TRBJ2-1, with 9 bases matching TRBD2. The V segment lost 6 bases and the J segment 3 bases; nucleotides outside the gene matches: 9. The CDR3 loop spans 16 amino acids. The V gene's germline CDR1 is MNHNY and CDR2 SVGAGI (reference sequence). CDR3 DNA: TGTGCCAGCAGCCCGACTAGCGGTAGATTCTACAATGAGCAGTTCTTC. Protein sequence: CASSPTSGRFYNEQFF.

This clonotype has a handful of counts. In DNA, the CDR3 is TGTGCCAGCACAAGTCGTGGTGGCACCGGGGAGCTGTTTTTT. The encoded protein is CASTSRGGTGELFF. The chain carries TRBV12-3 or TRBV12-4 and TRBJ2-2, with D hard to call. Trimming stripped 7 bases from V and 4 bases from J, with 13 bases between. This CDR3 has 14 residues.

This clonotype was recorded many times. The rearrangement links TRBV7-2 to TRBJ1-2, with TRBD1 matching 7 bases. J gave up 5 bases and V 5 bases, and 8 bases lay outside the gene matches. This CDR3 has 14 amino acids. From germline, CDR1 is SGHTA and CDR2 FQGNSA. CDR3 sequence reads: CASSQDRILYGYTF. Here the CDR3 DNA reads TGTGCCAGCAGCCAGGACAGGATTTTATATGGCTACACCTTC.

Many counts were recorded for this clonotype. This rearrangement joins TRBV2 to TRBJ2-3; 9 positions agree with TRBD2. The J segment lost 4 bases and the V segment lost 7 bases, leaving 3 bases of the junction unmatched. This CDR3 is built from 13 residues. CDR1 and CDR2 from the germline V gene are SNHLY and FYNNEI. The DNA for the CDR3 is TGTGCCAGCAAGCGGGGGGCCTCAGATACGCAGTATTTT. Translation gives CASKRGASDTQYF.

V and J are TRBV7-9 and TRBJ2-3; D gene unclear. V lost 5 bases and J 2 bases, leaving 17 bases between the germline ends. The CDR3 loop spans 16 amino acids. The germline V gene encodes CDR1 SEHNR and CDR2 FQNEAQ (reference sequence). The CDR3: CASSPSTNWDTDTQYF. The CDR3 coding sequence is TGTGCCAGCAGCCCAAGCACCAATTGGGACACAGATACGCAGTATTTT.

CDR3: CSALTSGSNYEQYF. CDR3 bases: TGCAGTGCTTTGACTAGCGGAAGTAACTACGAGCAGTACTTC. The chain carries TRBV20-1 and TRBJ2-7, with TRBD2 matching 9 bases. Per the germline V gene, CDR1 is DFQATT and CDR2 is SNEGSKA (reference sequence). Unmatched junction bases numbered 8, after V lost 5 bases and J lost 3 bases. This CDR3 is 14 amino acids long.

The chain is built from TRBV5-5 and TRBJ1-2; TRBD1 might be the D (5 bases). The V end was cut by 1 base, the J end by 5 bases, with 21 bases between. Germline values: CDR1 SGHKS, CDR2 YYEKEE (reference sequence). The CDR3 extends over 17 amino acids. CDR3: CASSLSGAPKAGYGYTF. CDR3 nucleotides: TGTGCCAGCAGCTTGAGCGGGGCACCTAAAGCGGGGTATGGCTACACCTTC.

In DNA, the CDR3 is TGCAGTGCTAGTGGGCTAGATCCGTCCGAGCAGTACTTC. Translated: CSASGLDPSEQYF. The chain couples TRBV20-1 to TRBJ2-7; no clear D gene. The CDR3 spans 13 residues. Trimming cost V 3 bases and J 6 bases, with 15 bases left between them. Germline V gene sequence: CDR1 DFQATT, CDR2 SNEGSKA (reference sequence).